Listed below are T cell receptor beta chains from one sample, sequenced in a study of cytomegalovirus exposure and HLA in healthy donors. Sequencing used immunoSEQ multiplex PCR; TCRdb keeps in-frame clones, though not all of them. The sample lists some 180,000 clones, approximately 80% occurring once. The sample was PBMCs. These receptors were obtained from a girl between 10 and 17 years old in good health and CMV-seropositive. Each CDR3 is given with its conserved first and last residue. Each record gives: D gene, J gene, clone size, V gene, CDR3 DNA, CDR3 protein. The D gene is left open where the match is weak. Clone size is shown for a subset of rows, as once, few, many or a class of expanded clone.

NA | TRBJ1-1 | NA | TRBV13 | TGTGCCAGCAGCTCCACGGGAGCCCGGTACACTGAAGCTTTCTTT | CASSSTGARYTEAFF
TRBD2 | TRBJ2-5 | NA | TRBV30 | TGTGCCTCGGCGGGAGCAGAGACCCAGTACTTC | CASAGAETQYF
NA | TRBJ1-2 | NA | TRBV30 | TGTGCCTGGAGAGATTGGCGGGGCGGAAACTATGGCTACACCTTC | CAWRDWRGGNYGYTF
TRBD2 | TRBJ2-1 | NA | TRBV5-6 | TGTGCCAGCAGCCGTAGCGGGGTATACAATGAGCAGTTCTTC | CASSRSGVYNEQFF
TRBD1 | TRBJ2-7 | NA | TRBV27 | TGTGCCAGCAGTTCGTACTACGGGACAGGTCACTACGAGCAGTACTTC | CASSSYYGTGHYEQYF
NA | TRBJ2-1 | NA | TRBV5-6 | TGTGCCAGCAGCTCCCCCCCTAGGACATTCCCACACAATGAGCAGTTCTTC | CASSSPPRTFPHNEQFF
NA | TRBJ1-1 | NA | TRBV7-6 | TGTGCCAGCAGCTTAGGGGCAGCCACTGAAGCTTTCTTT | CASSLGAATEAFF
TRBD1 | TRBJ1-1 | NA | TRBV29-1 | TGCAGCGTTACCTTGACAGGGTCTGAAGCTTTCTTT | CSVTLTGSEAFF
NA | TRBJ1-5 | NA | TRBV6-4 | TGTGCCAGCAGTGAAGCAGGAGGTAGCAATCAGCCCCAGCATTTT | CASSEAGGSNQPQHF
NA | TRBJ2-7 | once | TRBV12-5 | TGTGCTAGTGGTTTTCACGTAGTGGCGGAGACCTACGAGCAGTACTTC | CASGFHVVAETYEQYF
NA | TRBJ1-1 | NA | TRBV11-2 | TGTGCCAGCAGCTTAACAGCCATGAACACTGAAGCTTTCTTT | CASSLTAMNTEAFF
NA | TRBJ1-1 | NA | TRBV5-1 | TGCGCCAGCAGCCCCGCGGAAGGGAACACTGAAGCTTTCTTT | CASSPAEGNTEAFF
TRBD1 | TRBJ1-5 | NA | TRBV10-3 | TGTGCCATCAGGGACAGGGTTGATCAGCCCCAGCATTTT | CAIRDRVDQPQHF
TRBD2 | TRBJ2-5 | few | TRBV7-9 | TGTGCCAGCAGCTTAGATGGGCTAGCGGGAGAGGGGACCCAGTACTTC | CASSLDGLAGEGTQYF
TRBD1 | TRBJ1-1 | NA | TRBV30 | TGTGCCTGGAGTGGGGGCAGGACAGGCCCCTTGAACACTGAAGCTTTCTTT | CAWSGGRTGPLNTEAFF
NA | TRBJ2-5 | once | TRBV5-4 | TGTGCCAGCAGCGACGGGACTGCTAAAGAGACCCAGTACTTC | CASSDGTAKETQYF